The 22 T cell receptor beta chains presented below share a single source sample, sequenced in a study of shared clonotypes between healthy human individuals (dated by TCRdb to the early 2020s). Libraries came from the immunoSEQ multiplex PCR assay. The clones in this table, taken by TCRdb from immuneACCESS, are in-frame only. Not every clone is retained; where verified, under half of the shortfall comes from an unresolved V gene, and the cause of the rest is unknown. The sample table holds millions of clones, of which approximately 90% were seen once. Over 0.12% of the sample is held by the ten biggest clonotypes. Sequenced input: naive CD4+ T cells sorted from blood. This specimen's cell subset or site label, per the study, means: CD45RA+ positively selected. The receptors were sampled from a man aged 18 to 29 in good health.

The J gene is TRBJ2-7, the V gene TRBV27, with 8 bases that match TRBD1. The V segment lost 5 bases and the J segment 2 bases; nucleotides outside the gene matches: 8. CDR3 length equals 15 residues. Germline CDR1 and CDR2: MNHEY and SMNVEV (reference sequence). CDR3 sequence (DNA): TGTGCCAGCAGTCCAATAGGACAGGGAACCTACGAGCAGTACTTC. It translates to CASSPIGQGTYEQYF.

J is TRBJ2-7 and V is TRBV30, with D hard to call. Germline values: CDR1 GTSNPN, CDR2 SVGIG (reference sequence). V was trimmed by 8 bases and J by 4 bases, leaving 15 bases between them. The CDR3 covers 12 residues. The CDR3 here is CAGTYSEYEQYF. CDR3 nucleotide sequence: TGTGCCGGAACATACAGCGAATACGAGCAGTACTTC.

For this clone: Other DNA sequences in this sample translate to the same CDR3. The chain carries TRBV19 and TRBJ1-2; 8 nucleotides line up with TRBD1. The CDR3 has 13 residues. The V and J ends lost 4 bases and 4 bases, in that order; junction bases with no gene match: 2. Germline V gene sequence: CDR1 LNHDA, CDR2 SQIVND (reference sequence). The CDR3 DNA follows: TGTGCCAGTAGTAGACAGGGGACCTATGGCTACACCTTC. Residues: CASSRQGTYGYTF. The complete variable domain, with remaining parts taken from reference TRBV19 and TRBJ1-2, reads DGGITQSPKYLFRKEGQNVTLSCEQNLNHDAMYWYRQDPGQGLRLIYYSQIVNDFQKGDIAEGYSVSREKKESFPLTVTSAQKNPTAFYLCASSRQGTYGYTFGSGTRLTVV.

The V call is TRBV27, the J call TRBJ1-5; the D gene is possibly TRBD1 (5 bases). Germline loops: CDR1 MNHEY, CDR2 SMNVEV (reference sequence). The CDR3 loop spans 15 amino acids. The V and J ends lost 5 bases and 5 bases respectively, with 16 bases between them. Written as DNA, the CDR3 is TGTGCCAGCAGTCCGTTAGGGGAGATACATCAGCCCCAGCATTTT. Encoded protein: CASSPLGEIHQPQHF.

The chain joins TRBV5-5 to TRBJ1-6; possible D gene TRBD1, 5 bases. The CDR3 totals 13 residues. V was cut by 4 bases and J by 10 bases, with 12 bases left in between. Germline CDR1 is SGHKS and CDR2 is YYEKEE (reference sequence). CDR3 amino acids: CASSGGEVSPLHF. The CDR3 DNA is TGTGCCAGCAGCGGGGGAGAGGTCTCACCCCTCCACTTT.

The gene calls are TRBV18 and TRBJ2-5; perhaps TRBD2 as D (6 bases). This CDR3 is 14 amino acids long. V was pared by 2 bases and J by 0 bases, with 7 bases between. Germline-derived CDR1 and CDR2 are KGHSH and LQKENI. CDR3 amino acids: CASSPGGYQETQYF. CDR3 coding DNA: TGTGCCAGCTCACCAGGAGGGTACCAAGAGACCCAGTACTTC.

The chain carries TRBV5-4 and TRBJ1-1; 10 bases fit TRBD1. The trim removed 1 base at V and 8 bases at J, leaving 8 bases unmatched. This CDR3 comprises 15 residues. In germline, CDR1 is SGHNT, CDR2 YYREEE (reference sequence). The CDR3 nucleotides are TGTGCCAGCAGCTTGACCGACAGGGGGCATGGGGAAGCTTTCTTT. It specifies CASSLTDRGHGEAFF.

This chain joins TRBV30 and TRBJ2-5, with D possibly being TRBD1 (6 bases). The better agreement between TRBJ2-7 and the DNA end casts doubt on the J call. Germline CDR1 is GTSNPN and CDR2 is SVGIG (reference sequence). The length of the CDR3 is 12 residues. CDR3 amino acids: CALGQPAYEQYF. In nucleotides, the CDR3 is TGTGCCCTAGGACAGCCCGCCTACGAGCAGTACTTC.

The chain combines TRBV19 with TRBJ2-1; D perhaps matches TRBD1 (5 bases). In germline, CDR1 is LNHDA, CDR2 SQIVND (reference sequence). This CDR3 has 14 residues. V gave up 9 bases and J gave up 3 bases, with 15 bases separating them. The CDR3 nucleotides are TGTGCCAGCGGAAGGGGCCCGGGCTACAATGAGCAGTTCTTC. Translated: CASGRGPGYNEQFF.

The chain employs TRBV2 and TRBJ1-4; no clear D gene. V was trimmed by 5 bases and J by 7 bases, leaving 11 bases between them. The germline CDR1 and CDR2 sequences are SNHLY and FYNNEI. The CDR3 has 13 residues. The CDR3 DNA sequence: TGTGCCAGCAGTACCCAGCGCGGTGAAAAACTGTTTTTT. This encodes CASSTQRGEKLFF. The entire variable domain, with the rest obtained from reference TRBV2 and TRBJ1-4, is as follows: EPEVTQTPSHQVTQMGQEVILRCVPISNHLYFYWYRQILGQKVEFLVSFYNNEISEKSEIFDDQFSVERPDGSNFTLKIRSTKLEDSAMYFCASSTQRGEKLFFGSGTQLSVL.

The CDR3 is CASSLQGNNEKLFF. In DNA, the CDR3 is TGTGCCAGCAGCTTACAGGGGAATAATGAAAAACTGTTTTTT. This chain joins TRBV7-9 and TRBJ1-4, with D possibly being TRBD1 (6 bases). This CDR3 region has 14 residues. Germline V gives CDR1 SEHNR, CDR2 FQNEAQ (reference sequence). Between the trimmed V and J ends, which lost 2 bases and 4 bases, there was a span of 8 bases.

This rearrangement joins TRBV5-6 to TRBJ2-7; tentative D call: TRBD1 (6 bases). This CDR3 region has 14 residues. CDR1 and CDR2 from the germline V gene are SGHDT and YYEEEE. Trimming took 4 bases from V and 6 from J, leaving 17 bases between them. The CDR3 region has the DNA TGTGCCAGCAGCCTGAGCAGGGGATCGATCGAGCAGTACTTC. Translation: CASSLSRGSIEQYF.

The chain recombines TRBV28 with TRBJ1-3, with 9 bases identical to TRBD1. The CDR3 consists of 15 residues. CDR1 is MDHEN, CDR2 SYDVKM, per germline. The J segment lost 4 bases and the V segment lost 3 bases, leaving 4 bases of the junction unmatched. CDR3 bases: TGTGCCAGCAGTTTGGACAGGGGTCGCGGAAACACCATATATTTT. It yields the protein CASSLDRGRGNTIYF.

The J gene is TRBJ2-7, the V gene TRBV6-1; the D gene is possibly TRBD1 (6 bases). The length of the CDR3 is 14 residues. Germline CDR1 is MNHNS and CDR2 is SASEGT. V gave up 10 bases and J gave up 1 base, with 17 bases separating them. CDR3 in amino acids: CATDPLQGSYEQYF. The CDR3 DNA reads as TGTGCCACCGACCCGCTACAGGGTTCCTACGAGCAGTACTTC.

This clone was found a few times. In the same sample, other DNA sequences code for this CDR3. The chain is built from TRBV5-6 and TRBJ2-5; D not certain. This CDR3 is 11 amino acids long. V lost 3 bases, J lost 5 bases, and 5 bases lay in between. The V gene's germline CDR1 is SGHDT and CDR2 YYEEEE. DNA of the CDR3: TGTGCCAGCAGCTCCGGGGAGACCCAGTACTTC. Translated, it gives CASSSGETQYF. The variable domain in full, with the rest retrieved from reference TRBV5-6 and TRBJ2-5, is DAGVTQSPTHLIKTRGQQVTLRCSPKSGHDTVSWYQQALGQGPQFIFQYYEEEERQRGNFPDRFSGHQFPNYSSELNVNALLLGDSALYLCASSSGETQYFGPGTRLLVL.

The rearrangement uses TRBV4-3 and TRBJ2-5; a weak D match, TRBD2 (6 bases). This CDR3 has 16 amino acids. Germline CDR1 is LGHNA and CDR2 is YSLEER. Trimming pared 0 bases from V and 2 bases from J, leaving 13 bases between. CDR3 coding DNA: TGCGCCAGCAGCCAAGATGCCTGGAGGGGTCAAGAGACCCAGTACTTC. Its protein is CASSQDAWRGQETQYF.

This clone was seen a handful of times. This sample also contains other DNA sequences that code for the same CDR3. V usage is TRBV9 and J usage is TRBJ1-1; D remains ambiguous. This CDR3 has 13 amino acids. The V and J ends lost 1 base and 1 base respectively, with 5 bases between them. Per the germline V gene, CDR1 is SGDLS and CDR2 is YYNGEE. CDR3 region: CASSVLGNTEAFF. The CDR3 DNA reads as TGTGCCAGCAGCGTATTAGGGAACACTGAAGCTTTCTTT.

The chain has TRBV30 and TRBJ2-5; 12 positions match TRBD2. There are 17 residues in the CDR3. In germline, CDR1 is GTSNPN, CDR2 SVGIG (reference sequence). Trimming cost V 5 bases and J 5 bases; bases outside gene matches: 15. This chain's CDR3 is CAWGLRRLAGVGETQYF. The CDR3 region has the DNA TGTGCCTGGGGACTAAGAAGACTAGCGGGAGTTGGCGAGACCCAGTACTTC.

This clone occurred once. Other DNA sequences in the sample encode the same CDR3. The genes are TRBV5-1 and TRBJ1-2; possible D gene TRBD1, 6 bases. Germline V gene sequence: CDR1 SGHRS, CDR2 YFSETQ. Deletions cut 0 bases from V and 3 bases from J, with 9 bases between. The CDR3 consists of 14 residues. CDR3 region: CASSLDGGDYGYTF. In DNA form, the CDR3 reads TGCGCCAGCAGCTTGGACGGGGGCGACTATGGCTACACCTTC.

This sequence joins TRBV11-2 and TRBJ2-7; D unresolved. Germline V gene sequence: CDR1 SGHAT, CDR2 FQNNGV. Trimming stripped 5 bases from V and 6 bases from J, with 11 bases between. This CDR3 has 12 residues. As DNA, the CDR3 is TGTGCCAGCAGCCGCCTCTTAGGCGAGCAGTACTTC. Amino acids: CASSRLLGEQYF.

The chain combines TRBV2 with TRBJ1-4, with 7 bases lining up with TRBD1. CDR3 length equals 15 residues. Germline V lookup: CDR1 SNHLY, CDR2 FYNNEI. The junction had 7 bases not matched to a gene; V was cut back by 7 bases and J by 2 bases. The CDR3 sequence: CASTYPGQTNEKLFF. The CDR3 DNA follows: TGTGCCAGCACATATCCGGGACAGACTAATGAAAAACTGTTTTTT. Variable domain in full (rest from reference TRBV2 and TRBJ1-4): EPEVTQTPSHQVTQMGQEVILRCVPISNHLYFYWYRQILGQKVEFLVSFYNNEISEKSEIFDDQFSVERPDGSNFTLKIRSTKLEDSAMYFCASTYPGQTNEKLFFGSGTQLSVL.

A note on this clone: A read error may produce the germline difference seen at one junction end. CDR3 amino acids: CASSQAVGTTGNTIYF. The CDR3 nucleotides read TGCGCCAGCAGTCAAGCAGTCGGGACGACTGGAAACACCATATATTTT. This chain connects TRBV4-3 to TRBJ1-3; D perhaps matches TRBD1 (5 bases). Germline CDR1 and CDR2: LGHNA and YSLEER. This CDR3 has 16 residues.